This TCR beta chain was documented in a study of early T cells in non-severe SARS-CoV-2 infection. Study summary: RNA in bulk from unsorted whole blood was sequenced, and chains were unpaired. Findings and limits, study-wide: Sequences matched to VDJdb favored anti-spike CD8 responses, while private and CD4 specificities were missed.

The CDR3 totals 12 residues. The germline V gene has CDR1 SGHAT and CDR2 FQNNGV. V shed 5 bases and J shed 8 bases, with 10 bases lying between them. This clonotype has ten or more counts. Its antigen is still unknown. Attachment of unique molecular identifiers was made to individual cDNA molecules. TCRdb used MiXCR to reprocess the 5' RACE reads, holding one entry per CDR3 protein. The sample consists of around 40,000 distinct CDR3 sequences, roughly 6.8% of them appearing once. This sequence was found in an adult who was a healthcare worker with PCR-confirmed SARS-CoV-2 infection or an uninfected control (not recorded which). Material: whole blood, obtained at baseline. V is TRBV11-2 and J is TRBJ2-4, with D uncertain. CDR3 nucleotide sequence: TGTGCCAGCAGCCTGGGTGCGGACATTCAGTACTTC. Protein product: CASSLGADIQYF.